Listed here is a single TCR beta chain. The antigen is not known. This entry belongs to a study of beta chain features in type 1 diabetes. Broader study findings: Insertion counts at VDJ junctions were lower in type 1 diabetes patients, who also showed more deletions there. PCR might show a preference for shorter templates, equally across patients and controls.

There are 15 residues in the CDR3. With 5 bases removed from V and 1 base from J, the gap between germline ends came to 9 bases. Germline V lookup: CDR1 LGHNA, CDR2 YSLEER. Via the markers CD45RO/CCR7/CD25/CD127/CD95/CD27, stem cell-like memory, regulatory, central memory and naive CD4+ cells were sorted. Every isolated RNA sample was fully reverse transcribed, so sequencing captured expressed TCRB transcripts. The table came from immunoSEQ multiplex PCR; TCRdb's copy has only in-frame clones and leaves some out. The repertoire holds around 500,000 clones, over 9.5% seen once, with approximately 0.045% in the top ten.

This receptor was obtained from a woman under 30 in good health. The chain is built from TRBV4-3 and TRBJ1-6; tentative D call: TRBD1 (5 bases). The specimen sequenced was naive CD4+ T cells from blood. The CDR3 protein is CASSSTESYNSPLHF. In DNA, the CDR3 is TGCGCCAGCAGCTCGACAGAGTCCTATAATTCACCCCTCCACTTT.